The TCR beta chain under discussion was sequenced for a study of shared clonotypes between healthy human individuals. Germline values: CDR1 MGHDK, CDR2 SYGVNS. The V and J ends lost 4 bases and 6 bases, in that order; junction bases with no gene match: 9. This CDR3 has 15 residues. Sequencing was performed with immunoSEQ multiplex PCR; in TCRdb, only in-frame clones are kept and a portion is missing. The repertoire holds roughly 2.2 million clones, with approximately 95% as singletons. This clonotype was sampled from a man aged 18 to 30 in good health. Some clones in this sample may be carry-over from other donors' samples. The chain has TRBV25-1 and TRBJ2-3, with 8 bases that match TRBD1. The specimen was naive CD4+ T cells from PBMCs. As to subset: CD45RA+ positively selected. CDR3 sequence reads: CASSGWTGQSDTQYF. The CDR3, as DNA: TGTGCCAGCAGTGGCTGGACAGGGCAGTCCGATACGCAGTATTTT.